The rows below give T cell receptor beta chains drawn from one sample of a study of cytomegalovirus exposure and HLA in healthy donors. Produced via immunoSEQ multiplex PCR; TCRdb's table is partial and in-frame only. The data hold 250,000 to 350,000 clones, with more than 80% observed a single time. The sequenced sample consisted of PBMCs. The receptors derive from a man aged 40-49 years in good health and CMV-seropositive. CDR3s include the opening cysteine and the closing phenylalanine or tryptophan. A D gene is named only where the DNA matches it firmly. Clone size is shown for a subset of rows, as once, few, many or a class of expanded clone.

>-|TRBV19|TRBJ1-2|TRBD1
TGTGCCAGCTATTCGGGACAGGGCTATGGCTACACCTTC
CASYSGQGYGYTF
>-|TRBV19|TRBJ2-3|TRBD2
TGTGCCAGTAGTATGGGGCGGACTAGCGGGAGCACAGATACGCAGTATTTT
CASSMGRTSGSTDTQYF
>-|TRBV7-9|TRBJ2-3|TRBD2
TGTGCCAGCAGCTTAGTTAGCGGGAGGGCCGTAGATACGCAGTATTTT
CASSLVSGRAVDTQYF
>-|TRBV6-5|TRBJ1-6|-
TGTGCCAGCAGTTACTCCGGTACCTTAAATTCACCCCTCCACTTT
CASSYSGTLNSPLHF
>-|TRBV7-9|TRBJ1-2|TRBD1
TGTGCCAGCAGCTCTCGGACAGGGGCGACGTATGGCTACACCTTC
CASSSRTGATYGYTF
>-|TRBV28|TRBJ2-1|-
TGTGCCAGGGGAGGGACACCCGATTACAATGAGCAGTTCTTC
CARGGTPDYNEQFF
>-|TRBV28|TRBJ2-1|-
TGTGCCAGCAGGCTACAGGGTCAGGTTGAGCAGTTCTTC
CASRLQGQVEQFF
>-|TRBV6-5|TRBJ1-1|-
TGTGCCAGCTCCAGCGCGGACACTGAAGCTTTCTTT
CASSSADTEAFF
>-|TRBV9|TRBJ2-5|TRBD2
TGTGCCAGCAGTGTATCTGGCGGGAGGGCCGGGGAGACCCAGTACTTC
CASSVSGGRAGETQYF
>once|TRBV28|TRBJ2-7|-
TGTGCCAGCAGTCCCCCCGACAGCGTCGCCTACGAGCAGTACTTC
CASSPPDSVAYEQYF
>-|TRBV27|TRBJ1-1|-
TGTGCCAGCAGTTTCTCTGGACAGTCGCGGAACACTGAAGTTTTCTTT
CASSFSGQSRNTEVFF
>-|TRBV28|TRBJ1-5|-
TGTGCCAGCAAGGGGGGGGGAAGCAATCAGCCCCAGCATTTT
CASKGGGSNQPQHF
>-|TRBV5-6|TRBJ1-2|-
TGTGCCAGCAGTTCCGCTGGGGGGACGTTGAATCTCTATGGCTACACCTTC
CASSSAGGTLNLYGYTF
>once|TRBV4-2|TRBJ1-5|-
TGTGCCAGCAGCCAAGGGACAGAGAATCAGCCCCAGCATTTT
CASSQGTENQPQHF
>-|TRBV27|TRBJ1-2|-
TGTGCCGCCGGGGGTCATGCCTCCTATGGCTACACCTTC
CAAGGHASYGYTF
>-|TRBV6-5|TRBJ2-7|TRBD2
TGTGCCAGCAGTCGACTAGCGGGGGCCTACGAGCAGTACTTC
CASSRLAGAYEQYF
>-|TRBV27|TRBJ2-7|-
TGTGCCAGCAGTTCCACATCCTACGAGCAGTACTTC
CASSSTSYEQYF
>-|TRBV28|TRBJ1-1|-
TGTGCCAGCAGTTCCGTCGGTCTGAACACTGAAGCTTTCTTT
CASSSVGLNTEAFF
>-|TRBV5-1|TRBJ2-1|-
TGCGCCAGTTCTATATACAATGAGCAGTTCTTC
CASSIYNEQFF
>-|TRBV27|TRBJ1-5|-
TGTGCCAGCAGTTTCACAGGGCTCCAGCCCCAGCATTTT
CASSFTGLQPQHF
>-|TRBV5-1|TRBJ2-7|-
TGCGCCAGCAGCTTCCAGGACTCATCGGCGATAGACTCCTACGAGCAGTACTTC
CASSFQDSSAIDSYEQYF
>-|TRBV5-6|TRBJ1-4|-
TGTGCCAGCCTTCTGCGAGGATCAACCACTGCCCAGAATGAAAAACTGTTTTTT
CASLLRGSTTAQNEKLFF
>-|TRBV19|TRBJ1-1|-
TGTGCCAGTAGCCACAGGGTCACTGAAGCTTTCTTT
CASSHRVTEAFF
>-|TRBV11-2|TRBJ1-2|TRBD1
TGTGCCAGCAGCTTAGCAGGGGGCTTCGATGGCTACACCTTC
CASSLAGGFDGYTF
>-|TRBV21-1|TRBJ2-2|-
TGTGCCAGCAGCAAAGCTCCGAAGGACAGGGAGGCCGGGGAGCTGTTTTTT
CASSKAPKDREAGELFF
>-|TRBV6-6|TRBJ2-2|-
TGTGCCAGCAGTTACTCGGCAGGGGATAACACCGGGGAGCTGTTTTTT
CASSYSAGDNTGELFF
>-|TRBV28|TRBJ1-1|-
TGTGCCAGCAGTCCAGGTCGGGGGTTTAAGGGGAACACTGAAGCTTTCTTT
CASSPGRGFKGNTEAFF
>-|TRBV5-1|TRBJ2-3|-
TGCGCCAGCACCTCAGGGGTTGGCACAGATACGCAGTATTTT
CASTSGVGTDTQYF